This TCR beta chain was sequenced for a study of TIL therapy for anti-PD-1-resistant metastatic lung cancer. The overall study: Tumors carried a median about 1.4 non-synonymous mutations per megabase.

After removal of 7 bases from V and 9 bases from J, the junction contained 9 bases not matched to a gene. Germline CDR1 is SEHNR and CDR2 is FQNEAQ (reference sequence). This CDR3 is 15 amino acids long. Notes on the study in general: TIL cultures after expansion showed higher clonality and lower diversity than baseline tumor (median about 6% vs 30%).

The time point: pre-treatment sample, taken before nivolumab and TIL therapy. The tumor samples were excised metastases, mostly pleural nodules or supraclavicular lymph nodes. Patients were adults with stage 4 NSCLC. This clone was seen more than once but under ten times. Its antigen is as yet unknown. The immunoSEQ assay was v3. TCRdb keeps only in-frame clones here, not all; method: immunoSEQ multiplex PCR. The data show more than 90,000 clones, with roughly 65% seen just once and 11% held by the top ten. The sequences come from tumor tissue, collected at baseline. The sequence derives from a person aged 25-79 years with non-small cell lung cancer. This chain joins TRBV7-9 and TRBJ1-6; 10 bases line up with TRBD1. CDR3 amino acids: CASTSSRTGGSPLHF. CDR3 in DNA: TGTGCCAGCACCTCCTCTCGGACAGGGGGTTCACCCCTCCACTTT.